The clone carrying this T cell receptor (beta chain) was detected a few times. Its antigen is still unknown. The entry originates in a study of T cell responses to AZD1222 COVID-19 vaccine. There are 15 residues in the CDR3. With 3 bases clipped from V and 8 bases from J, the junction kept 5 bases outside the gene matches. CDR1 is MDHEN and CDR2 is SYDVKM in the germline V gene. This table comes from immunoSEQ multiplex PCR, and its TCRdb copy is limited to in-frame clones, with some not included. The sample records tens of thousands of clones, about 89% being singletons. Regarding the study as a whole: With two AZD1222 doses given, Spike-specific TCR breadth and depth both rose. The sample set comprised mostly white British donors with more females, and clonal diversity was possibly underestimated.

The receptor was isolated from an adult in good health. Material: peripheral blood, obtained on day 0 of MenACWY control vaccination. The chain couples TRBV28 to TRBJ1-4; TRBD1 matches 11 bases. CDR3 loop: CASSFRTGGREKLFF. CDR3 sequence (DNA): TGTGCCAGCAGTTTCCGGACAGGGGGCAGGGAAAAACTGTTTTTT.